The source of this TCR beta chain is a study of T-cell reconstitution after alpha-beta-depleted transplantation in children. General observations from the study: Fresh T-cell production supplied most of the T-cell counts and diversity seen one year after transplant.

This clonotype turned up a few times. Antigen: not known. It was with unique molecular identifiers that the TCRbeta library was prepared. TCRdb re-called the PCR reads with MiXCR, one entry per CDR3 protein. Among hundreds of thousands of distinct CDR3 sequences listed, around 13% were seen once. The source was PBMCs, collected before TCRalphabeta/CD19-depleted stem cell transplant. This clonotype originated in a girl aged 2-15 years with congenital amegakaryocytic thrombocytopenia, due to receive a stem cell transplant.

The CDR3 nucleotides are TGTGCCAGCAGCTTAAACATTTACAATGAGCAGTTCTTC. This gives the protein CASSLNIYNEQFF. The V gene is TRBV7-3, the J gene TRBJ2-1; the D is unclear. The CDR3 runs 13 residues. V dropped 1 base and J dropped 4 bases, with 5 bases sitting between them. Germline V gene sequence: CDR1 SGHTA, CDR2 FQGTGA.